The sequence of this TCR beta chain was determined in a study of T-cell reconstitution after alpha-beta-depleted transplantation in children. This clonotype showed up many times. The antigen is unknown. CDR1 and CDR2 (germline): MGHDK, SYGVNS. The CDR3 spans 13 residues. Trimming cost V 7 bases and J 0 bases, with 9 bases left between them. Unique molecular identifiers were incorporated into the prepared TCRbeta library. MiXCR was run by TCRdb on the PCR reads, yielding one entry per CDR3 protein. The sample has 450,000 to 600,000 distinct CDR3 sequences, 10% to 15% seen once. Regarding the study as a whole: At the one-year point after transplant, T-cell counts and TCRbeta diversity were found to come mostly from T cells that had been newly produced. Recipient T cells and thymic progenitors that survived were the source of the high TCRbeta diversity seen at day 60 in some patients. Reportedly, only several hundred clones from non-depleted graft cells drove alpha-beta T-cell counts at about two months.

This receptor was taken from a male patient younger than 18 who had a stem cell transplant for acute myeloid leukemia, so the T cells may come from the graft donor. J is TRBJ2-5 and V is TRBV25-1, with D perhaps assigned TRBD1 or TRBD2 (6 bases each). Sequences were derived from PBMCs, mostly from graft donor cells, sampled 360 days after TCRalphabeta/CD19-depleted stem cell transplant. The CDR3 DNA follows: TGTGCCAGCAAGGGGGGCTACCAAGAGACCCAGTACTTC. It yields the protein CASKGGYQETQYF.